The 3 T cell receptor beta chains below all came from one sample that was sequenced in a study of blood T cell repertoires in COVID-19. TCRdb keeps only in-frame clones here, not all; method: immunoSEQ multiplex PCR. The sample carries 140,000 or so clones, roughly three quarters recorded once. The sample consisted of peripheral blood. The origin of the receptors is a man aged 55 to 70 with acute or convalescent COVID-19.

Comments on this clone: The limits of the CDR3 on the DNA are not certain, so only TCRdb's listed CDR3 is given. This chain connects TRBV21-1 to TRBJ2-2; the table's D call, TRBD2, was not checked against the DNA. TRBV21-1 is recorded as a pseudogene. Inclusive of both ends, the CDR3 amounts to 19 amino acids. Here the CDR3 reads CASSAAWGSGSRDTGELFF.

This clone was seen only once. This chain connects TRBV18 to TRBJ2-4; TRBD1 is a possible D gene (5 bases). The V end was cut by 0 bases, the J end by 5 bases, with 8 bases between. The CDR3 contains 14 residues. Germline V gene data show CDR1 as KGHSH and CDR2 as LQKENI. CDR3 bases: TGTGCCAGCTCACCACCCTTACAGGAAAACATTCAGTACTTC. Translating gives CASSPPLQENIQYF.

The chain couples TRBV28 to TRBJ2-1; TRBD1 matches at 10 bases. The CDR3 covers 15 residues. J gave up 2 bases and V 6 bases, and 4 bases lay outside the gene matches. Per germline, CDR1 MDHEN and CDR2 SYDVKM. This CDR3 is CASSPGTGAYNEQFF. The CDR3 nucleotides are TGTGCCAGCAGCCCCGGGACAGGGGCCTACAATGAGCAGTTCTTC. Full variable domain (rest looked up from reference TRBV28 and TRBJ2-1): DVKVTQSSRYLVKRTGEKVFLECVQDMDHENMFWYRQDPGLGLRLIYFSYDVKMKEKGDIPEGYSVSREKKERFSLILESASTNQTSMYLCASSPGTGAYNEQFFGPGTRLTVL.